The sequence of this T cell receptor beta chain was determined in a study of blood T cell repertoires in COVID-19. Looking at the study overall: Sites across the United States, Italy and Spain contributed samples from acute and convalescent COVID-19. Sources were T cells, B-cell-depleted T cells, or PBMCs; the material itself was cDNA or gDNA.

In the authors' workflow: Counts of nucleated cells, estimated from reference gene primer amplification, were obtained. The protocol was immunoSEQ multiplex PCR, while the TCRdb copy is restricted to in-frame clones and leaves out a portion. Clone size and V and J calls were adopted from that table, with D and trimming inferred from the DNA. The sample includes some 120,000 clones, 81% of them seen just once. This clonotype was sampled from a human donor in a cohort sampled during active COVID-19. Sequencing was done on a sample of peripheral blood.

This CDR3 reads CASSPAGGSYNSPLHF. In DNA, the CDR3 is TGTGCCAGCAGCCCAGCAGGCGGGTCCTATAATTCACCCCTCCACTTT. The rearrangement joins TRBV9 to TRBJ1-6; unclear D gene. The ends were cut back, 4 bases at V and 1 base at J, with 12 bases in the middle. This CDR3 contains 16 residues. Germline CDR1 is SGDLS and CDR2 is YYNGEE.